This note documents a single T cell receptor (beta chain) sequence. The clone's antigen remains unknown. Within one base of it there is no much larger clone, and no base qualities were kept. The donors were some 36 Caucasian individuals from Russia, aged 6 to 90 years, who were systemically healthy. Each donor gave 8 to 10 milliliters of peripheral blood, collected into EDTA-treated Vacutainer tubes. PBMCs were isolated by Ficoll-Paque density-gradient centrifugation, with at least 7 million obtained per sample. Trizol reagent was used to extract total RNA from the PBMCs, yielding at least 5 micrograms per sample. For every donor, flow cytometry on a PBMC aliquot measured the percentage of naive CD45RAhigh/CD27high T cells. V is cut back by 6 bases and J by 0 bases, with 4 bases in the junction unmatched. The CDR3 spans 15 residues, from the cysteine through the phenylalanine. The DNA shown is the 45-base CDR3, in frame from base 1.

These data are taken from a study of blood T cells in healthy people across ages (dated by TCRdb to 2015 to 2017). With respect to the entire study: Template switching captured roughly one uniquely barcoded TCR beta cDNA molecule per two T cells in model experiments. To track age-related changes in TCR beta repertoire diversity, the study relied on deep sequencing normalized with unique cDNA molecular identifiers. The donors were split into four age groups: young (average around 15 years), middle-aged (39), aged (about 56) and long-lived (roughly 80). To avoid experimental bias, donors of different ages were randomly spread across the sequencing lanes. The study analyzed two additional independent replicas of 1 million unique cDNA reads from the same blood draw for two donors, one aged 18 to 30 and one aged 80 or older.

Libraries were prepared through 5' RACE. Sequencing instrument: Illumina HiSeq 2500. The second PCR ran for roughly 7 to 11 cycles and used a J-beta primer mix along with a sample-barcoded 5' primer. Each TCR beta cDNA molecule received a unique molecular identifier from a template-switch 5' adaptor carrying 12 random nucleotides. At least 2.5 million CDR3-containing paired-end reads were obtained from each sample. All of the RNA was converted into first-strand cDNA using the Mint cDNA synthesis kit, with a TRBC-specific oligonucleotide serving as the primer. After uracil-DNA glycosylase treatment, a first 18-cycle PCR used universal primers M1SS and BC2_uni_R on all cDNA. From the authors' description of their analysis: Each sample was normalized by randomly selecting 1 million high-quality reads, each carrying a distinct molecular identifier. Instead of being binned into consensus sequences, reads with shared molecular identifiers were discarded. CDR3 identification, clonotype clustering and error correction used MiTCR with a Q25 quality threshold and the strictest error-elimination algorithm. Lower-bound total TCR beta diversity was estimated with a nonparametric unseen species model using Euler transformation. The raw public data were reprocessed by TCRdb itself: fastp quality trimming at Q25, MiXCR clonotype calling, in-frame beta chains only. Rows are unified per CDR3 protein, each entry keeping the most common DNA and genes. In this record, the V and J calls reflect TCRdb's handling and not the investigators' own analysis. The sample includes approximately 830,000 distinct CDR3 sequences, with 55% to 65% observed a single time. The ten top clones hold approximately 30% of the sample.

Points the paper makes about the study in general: Because the CMV infection status of the donors was unknown, age-related changes in expanded clonotypes may potentially have been confounded. The percentage of naive T cells measured by flow cytometry correlated strongly with observed TCR beta diversity. Since profiling was done on bulk unsorted PBMCs, naive and antigen-experienced compartments could not be conclusively compared. The long-lived group showed more naive CD4+ T cells, fewer expanded clones and increased TCR diversity than the aged group, suggesting age selection. Observed TCR beta diversity per million T cells fell roughly linearly with age, and a significant reduction was already apparent by age about 36. Total diversity estimates from one million sequenced T cells were considered lower bounds and underestimates.

The source is a man in his thirties or forties in good health. The sequence is built from TRBV12-3 or TRBV12-4 and TRBJ2-7; TRBD2 agrees with 11 junctional bases. Sequencing input: blood. The CDR3 corresponds to CASSILAGGSYEQYF. The DNA is as follows: TGTGCCAGCAGCATCCTAGCGGGGGGCTCCTACGAGCAGTACTTC.